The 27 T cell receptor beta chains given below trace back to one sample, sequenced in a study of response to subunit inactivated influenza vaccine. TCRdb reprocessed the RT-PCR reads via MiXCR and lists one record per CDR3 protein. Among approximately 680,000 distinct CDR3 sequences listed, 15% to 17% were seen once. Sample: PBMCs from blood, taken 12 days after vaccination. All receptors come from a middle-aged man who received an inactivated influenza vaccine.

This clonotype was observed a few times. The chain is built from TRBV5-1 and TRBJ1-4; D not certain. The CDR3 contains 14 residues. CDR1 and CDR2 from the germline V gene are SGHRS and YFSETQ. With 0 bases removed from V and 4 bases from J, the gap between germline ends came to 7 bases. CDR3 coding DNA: TGCGCCAGCAGCTTGGGGCAGGATAATGAAAAACTGTTTTTT. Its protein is CASSLGQDNEKLFF.

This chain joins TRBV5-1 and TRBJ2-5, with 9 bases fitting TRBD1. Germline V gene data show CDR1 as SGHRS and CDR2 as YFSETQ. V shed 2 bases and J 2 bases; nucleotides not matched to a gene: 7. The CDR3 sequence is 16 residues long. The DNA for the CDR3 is TGCGCCAGCAGCTTCTTTTGGGGACAGGGACAAGAGACCCAGTACTTC. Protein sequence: CASSFFWGQGQETQYF.

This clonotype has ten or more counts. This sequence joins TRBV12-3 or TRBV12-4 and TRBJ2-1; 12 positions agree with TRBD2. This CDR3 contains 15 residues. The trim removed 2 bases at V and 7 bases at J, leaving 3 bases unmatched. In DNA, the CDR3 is TGTGCCAGCAGTTTACTAGCGGGGGGGCATAATGAGCAGTTCTTC. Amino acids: CASSLLAGGHNEQFF.

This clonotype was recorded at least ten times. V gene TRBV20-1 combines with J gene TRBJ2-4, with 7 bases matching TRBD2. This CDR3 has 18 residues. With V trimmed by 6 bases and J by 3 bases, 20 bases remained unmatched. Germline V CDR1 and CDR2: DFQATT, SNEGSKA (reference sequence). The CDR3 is CSARAGVVYSGLKNIQYF. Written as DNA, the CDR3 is TGCAGTGCAAGGGCGGGGGTGGTGTACAGCGGCCTCAAAAACATTCAGTACTTC.

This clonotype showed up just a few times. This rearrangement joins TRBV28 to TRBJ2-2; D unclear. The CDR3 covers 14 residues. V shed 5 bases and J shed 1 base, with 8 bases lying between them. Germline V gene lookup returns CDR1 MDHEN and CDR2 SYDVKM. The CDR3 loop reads CASSRDENTGELFF. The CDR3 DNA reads TGTGCCAGCAGTCGAGACGAGAACACCGGGGAGCTGTTTTTT.

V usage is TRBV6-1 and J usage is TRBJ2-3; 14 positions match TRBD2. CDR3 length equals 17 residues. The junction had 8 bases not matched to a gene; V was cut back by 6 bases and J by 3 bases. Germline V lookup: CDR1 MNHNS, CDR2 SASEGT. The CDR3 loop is CASSPPTSGGETDTQYF. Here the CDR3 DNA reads TGTGCCAGCAGCCCTCCGACTAGCGGGGGGGAGACAGATACGCAGTATTTT.

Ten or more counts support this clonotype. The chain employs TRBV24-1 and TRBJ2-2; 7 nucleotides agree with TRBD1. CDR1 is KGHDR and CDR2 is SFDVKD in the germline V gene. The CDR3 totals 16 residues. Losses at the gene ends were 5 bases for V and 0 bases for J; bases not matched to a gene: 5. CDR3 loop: CATSASDRANTGELFF. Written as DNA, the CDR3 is TGTGCCACCAGTGCAAGCGACAGGGCGAACACCGGGGAGCTGTTTTTT.

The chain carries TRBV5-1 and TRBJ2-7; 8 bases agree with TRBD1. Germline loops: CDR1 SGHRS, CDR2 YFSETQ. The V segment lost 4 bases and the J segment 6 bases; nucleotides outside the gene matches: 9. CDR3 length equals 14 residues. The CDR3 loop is CASSAGQANREQYF. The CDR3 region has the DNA TGCGCCAGCAGCGCGGGACAGGCTAATCGCGAGCAGTACTTC. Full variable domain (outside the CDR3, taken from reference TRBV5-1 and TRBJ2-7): KAGVTQTPRYLIKTRGQQVTLSCSPISGHRSVSWYQQTPGQGLQFLFEYFSETQRNKGNFPGRFSGRQFSNSRSEMNVSTLELGDSALYLCASSAGQANREQYFGPGTRLTVT.

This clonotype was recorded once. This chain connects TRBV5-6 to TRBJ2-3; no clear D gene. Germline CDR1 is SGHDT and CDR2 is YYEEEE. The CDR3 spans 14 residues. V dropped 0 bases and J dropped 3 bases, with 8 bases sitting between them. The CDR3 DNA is TGTGCCAGCAGCTTGGAAGGGTTTACAGATACGCAGTATTTT. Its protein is CASSLEGFTDTQYF.

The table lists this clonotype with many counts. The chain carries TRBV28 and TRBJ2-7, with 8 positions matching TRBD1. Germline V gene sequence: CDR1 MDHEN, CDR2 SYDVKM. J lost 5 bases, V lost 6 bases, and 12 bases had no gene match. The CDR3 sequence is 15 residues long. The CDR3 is CASRNPRGQSHEQYF. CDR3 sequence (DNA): TGTGCCAGCAGGAATCCCAGGGGGCAAAGCCACGAGCAGTACTTC.

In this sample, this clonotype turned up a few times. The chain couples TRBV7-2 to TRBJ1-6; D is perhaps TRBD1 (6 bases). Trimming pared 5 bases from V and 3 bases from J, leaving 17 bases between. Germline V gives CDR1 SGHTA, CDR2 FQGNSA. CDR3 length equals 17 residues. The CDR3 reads CASSQGQIQVYNSPLHF. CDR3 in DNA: TGTGCCAGCAGCCAGGGGCAAATTCAAGTCTATAATTCACCCCTCCACTTT.

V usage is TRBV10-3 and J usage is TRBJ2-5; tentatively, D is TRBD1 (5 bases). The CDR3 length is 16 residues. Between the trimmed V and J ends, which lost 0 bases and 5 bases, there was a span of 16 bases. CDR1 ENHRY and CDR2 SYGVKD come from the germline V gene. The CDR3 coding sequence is TGTGCCATCAGTGAGTCGGACCCAGGGTCAGCTGAGACCCAGTACTTC. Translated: CAISESDPGSAETQYF.

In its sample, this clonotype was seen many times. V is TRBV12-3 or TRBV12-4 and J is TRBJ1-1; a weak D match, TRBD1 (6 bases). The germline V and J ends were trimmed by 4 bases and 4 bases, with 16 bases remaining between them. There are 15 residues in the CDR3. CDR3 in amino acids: CASSYSGGRGTEAFF. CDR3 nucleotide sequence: TGTGCCAGCAGTTACAGCGGGGGCAGGGGCACTGAAGCTTTCTTT.

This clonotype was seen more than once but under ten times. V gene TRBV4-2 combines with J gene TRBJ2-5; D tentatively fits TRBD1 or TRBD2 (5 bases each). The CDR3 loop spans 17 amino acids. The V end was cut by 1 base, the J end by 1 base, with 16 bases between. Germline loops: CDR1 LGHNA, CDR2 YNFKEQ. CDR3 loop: CASSQGSSGTVQETQYF. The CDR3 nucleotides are TGTGCCAGCAGCCAAGGATCCTCTGGGACGGTCCAAGAGACCCAGTACTTC.

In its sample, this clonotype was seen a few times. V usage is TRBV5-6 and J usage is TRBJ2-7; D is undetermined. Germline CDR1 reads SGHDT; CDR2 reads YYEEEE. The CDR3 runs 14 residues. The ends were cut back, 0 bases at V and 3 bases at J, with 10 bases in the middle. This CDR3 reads CASSLAGFGYEQYF. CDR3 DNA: TGTGCCAGCAGCTTGGCCGGATTCGGCTACGAGCAGTACTTC.

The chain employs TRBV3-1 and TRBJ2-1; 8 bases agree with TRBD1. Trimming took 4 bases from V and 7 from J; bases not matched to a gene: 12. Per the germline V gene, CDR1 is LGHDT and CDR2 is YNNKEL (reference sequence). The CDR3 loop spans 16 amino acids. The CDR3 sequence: CASSPNHRQGWNEQFF. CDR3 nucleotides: TGTGCCAGCAGCCCGAACCATCGACAGGGGTGGAATGAGCAGTTCTTC.

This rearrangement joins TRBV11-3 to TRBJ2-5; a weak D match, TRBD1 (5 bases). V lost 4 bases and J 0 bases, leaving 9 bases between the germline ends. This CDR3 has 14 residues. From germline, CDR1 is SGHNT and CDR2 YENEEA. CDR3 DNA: TGTGCCAGCAGCTCTCTGACAGACCAAGAGACCCAGTACTTC. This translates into CASSSLTDQETQYF.

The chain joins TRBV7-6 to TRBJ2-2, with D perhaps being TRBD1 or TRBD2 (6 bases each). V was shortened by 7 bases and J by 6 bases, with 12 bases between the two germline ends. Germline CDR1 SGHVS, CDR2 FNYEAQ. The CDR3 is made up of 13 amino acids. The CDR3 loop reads CASIQEGAGELFF. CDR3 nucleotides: TGTGCCAGCATCCAGGAGGGGGCCGGGGAGCTGTTTTTT.

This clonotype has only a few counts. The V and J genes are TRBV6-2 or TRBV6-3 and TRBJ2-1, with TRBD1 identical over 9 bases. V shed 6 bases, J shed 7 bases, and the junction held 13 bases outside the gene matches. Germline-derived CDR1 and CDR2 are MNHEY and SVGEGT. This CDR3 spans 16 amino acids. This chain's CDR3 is CASSPQGQGRRNEQFF. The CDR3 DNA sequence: TGTGCCAGCAGCCCCCAAGGACAGGGGAGGCGGAATGAGCAGTTCTTC.

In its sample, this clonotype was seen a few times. The CDR3 region is CASSLGTGPVTGELFF. The DNA of the CDR3 is TGTGCCAGCAGCTTAGGGACGGGTCCCGTCACCGGGGAGCTGTTTTTT. The chain uses TRBV11-2 and TRBJ2-2; D gene unclear. There are 16 residues in the CDR3. CDR1 SGHAT and CDR2 FQNNGV come from the germline V gene. The ends were cut back, 1 base at V and 4 bases at J, with 13 bases in the middle.

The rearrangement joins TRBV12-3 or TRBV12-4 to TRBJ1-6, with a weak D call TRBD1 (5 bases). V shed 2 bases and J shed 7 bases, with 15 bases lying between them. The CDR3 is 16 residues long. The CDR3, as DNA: TGTGCCAGCAGTTTACGGGGGGTATCTAGGAATTCACCCCTCCACTTT. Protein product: CASSLRGVSRNSPLHF.

The DNA of the CDR3 is TGCGCCAGCAGCCAAGATCGGGCGGACTCCACTAATGAAAAACTGTTTTTT. This codes for CASSQDRADSTNEKLFF. The rearrangement links TRBV4-3 to TRBJ1-4; D remains ambiguous. V was clipped by 0 bases and J by 2 bases, with 13 bases between them. Per germline, CDR1 LGHNA and CDR2 YSLEER. The CDR3 sequence is 17 residues long.

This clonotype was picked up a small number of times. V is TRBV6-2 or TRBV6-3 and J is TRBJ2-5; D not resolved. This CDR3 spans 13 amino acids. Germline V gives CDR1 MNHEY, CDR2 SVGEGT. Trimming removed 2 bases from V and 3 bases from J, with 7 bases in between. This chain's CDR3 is CASSYRFKETQYF. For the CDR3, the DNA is TGTGCCAGCAGTTACAGGTTTAAAGAGACCCAGTACTTC.

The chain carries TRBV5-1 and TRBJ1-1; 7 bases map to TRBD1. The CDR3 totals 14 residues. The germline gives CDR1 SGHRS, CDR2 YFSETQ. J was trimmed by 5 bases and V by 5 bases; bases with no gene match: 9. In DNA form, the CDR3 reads TGCGCCAGCAGTACTAGGGGGCCCTGGACTGAAGCTTTCTTT. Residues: CASSTRGPWTEAFF.

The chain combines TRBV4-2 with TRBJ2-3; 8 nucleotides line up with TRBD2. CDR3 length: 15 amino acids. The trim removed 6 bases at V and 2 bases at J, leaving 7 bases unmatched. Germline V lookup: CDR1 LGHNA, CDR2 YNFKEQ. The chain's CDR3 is CASSDVAGPTDTQYF. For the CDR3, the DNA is TGTGCCAGCAGTGATGTAGCGGGGCCCACAGATACGCAGTATTTT.

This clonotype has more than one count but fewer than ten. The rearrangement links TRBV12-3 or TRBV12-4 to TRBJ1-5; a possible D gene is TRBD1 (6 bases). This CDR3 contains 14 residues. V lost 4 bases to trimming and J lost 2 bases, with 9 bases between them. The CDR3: CASSWGHGNQPQHF. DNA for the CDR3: TGTGCCAGCAGTTGGGGGCACGGCAATCAGCCCCAGCATTTT.

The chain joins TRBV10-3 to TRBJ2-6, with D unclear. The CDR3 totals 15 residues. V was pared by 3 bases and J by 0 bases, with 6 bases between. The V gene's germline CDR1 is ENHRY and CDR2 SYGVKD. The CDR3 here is CAISEKSSGANVLTF. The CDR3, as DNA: TGTGCCATCAGTGAAAAGTCCTCTGGGGCCAACGTCCTGACTTTC.